The present TCR beta chain was sequenced within a study of STAT5B mutations in CD4+ large granular lymphocyte leukemia. Study at large: Among healthy controls, a particular HLA allele went with more CDR3 'QG' motifs.

Produced via immunoSEQ multiplex PCR; TCRdb's table is partial and in-frame only. Here the sample spans more than 25,000 clones, around 72% being singletons. General study findings and limits: Top patient clones used TRBV06 genes more often: 8/27 versus 2/35 in controls. No patients shared main leukemic clonotypes, though 25% to 30% appeared at low frequency elsewhere.

There are a few counts of this clone. Its specificity is unknown. The junction departs from germline at one end; a sequencing error may be responsible. Germline V gene sequence: CDR1 SSHAT, CDR2 FNYEAQ (reference sequence). CDR3 length: 15 amino acids. This receptor was identified in a human donor in good health. The specimen sequenced was CD4+ T cells from blood buffy coats. The rearrangement links TRBV7-7 to TRBJ2-1; 12 nucleotides match TRBD2. CDR3 sequence (DNA): TGTGCTAGCAGCAGAGGACTAGCGGGGAACAATGAGCAGTTCTTC. It codes for CASSRGLAGNNEQFF.